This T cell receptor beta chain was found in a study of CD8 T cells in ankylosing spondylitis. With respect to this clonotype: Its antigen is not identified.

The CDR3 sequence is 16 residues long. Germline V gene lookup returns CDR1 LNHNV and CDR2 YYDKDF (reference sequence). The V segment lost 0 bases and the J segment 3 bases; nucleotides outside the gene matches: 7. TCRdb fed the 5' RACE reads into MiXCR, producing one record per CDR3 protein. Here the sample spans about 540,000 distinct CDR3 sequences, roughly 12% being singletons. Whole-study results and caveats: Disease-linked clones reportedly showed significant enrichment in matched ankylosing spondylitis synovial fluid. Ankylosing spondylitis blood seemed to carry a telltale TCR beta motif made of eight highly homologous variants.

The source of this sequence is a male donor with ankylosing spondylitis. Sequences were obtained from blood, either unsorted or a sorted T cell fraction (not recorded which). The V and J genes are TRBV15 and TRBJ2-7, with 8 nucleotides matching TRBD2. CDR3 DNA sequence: TGTGCCACCAGCAGAGAGCCCGGGACTAGAAACTACGAGCAGTACTTC. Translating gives CATSREPGTRNYEQYF.